Sequencing of this T cell receptor beta chain was carried out in a study of blood T cell repertoires in COVID-19. J was trimmed by 1 base and V by 3 bases; bases with no gene match: 5. The V gene's germline CDR1 is KGHSH and CDR2 LQKENI. The CDR3 totals 16 residues. TCRdb's table, derived via immunoSEQ multiplex PCR, lists solely in-frame clones and lacks some. The table records some 96,000 clones, 85% of them present only once. Sequenced material: peripheral blood. This sequence joins TRBV18 and TRBJ2-3; 9 bases align to TRBD2. This sequence was found in a man in his forties or fifties with active or convalescent COVID-19. CDR3 loop: CASSPPSGVGTDTQYF. CDR3 bases: TGTGCCAGCTCACCCCCTAGCGGGGTCGGCACAGATACGCAGTATTTT.